This T cell receptor beta chain stems from a study of T cells after yellow fever vaccination. At the level of the study: Researchers used SMART-Seq v4 Ultra Low Input to prepare fractions that had low cell numbers. Study-level results: At less than 97% for CD4 and approximately 88% for CD8, most primary-vaccination clones showed up again after the booster. By day 5 rather than day 15, the secondary response had peaked, though it was weaker.

This clonotype was detected many times. What it recognizes is unknown. TCRdb called the 5' RACE reads again in MiXCR, with one record for every CDR3 protein. The sample has roughly 62,000 distinct CDR3 sequences, approximately 7% seen once; the top ten hold less than 45%. V lost 0 bases and J lost 0, with 18 bases in between. The CDR3 runs to 18 residues. Per the germline V gene, CDR1 is LNHNV and CDR2 is YYDKDF (reference sequence). The TCR comes from a man between 18 and 35 years old who received the YFV17D yellow fever vaccine. Sequences were derived from CD8+ T cells sorted from PBMCs, sampled on the day of the first yellow fever vaccination. V usage is TRBV15 and J usage is TRBJ2-7; D is perhaps TRBD2 (5 bases). In nucleotides, the CDR3 is TGTGCCACCAGCAGAGATTATCTTTCTGGGGAGAGCTCCTACGAGCAGTACTTC. It is translated as CATSRDYLSGESSYEQYF. Full variable domain (outside the CDR3, taken from reference TRBV15 and TRBJ2-7): DAMVIQNPRYQVTQFGKPVTLSCSQTLNHNVMYWYQQKSSQAPKLLFHYYDKDFNNEADTPDNFQSRRPNTSFCFLDIRSPGLGDTAMYLCATSRDYLSGESSYEQYFGPGTRLTVT.